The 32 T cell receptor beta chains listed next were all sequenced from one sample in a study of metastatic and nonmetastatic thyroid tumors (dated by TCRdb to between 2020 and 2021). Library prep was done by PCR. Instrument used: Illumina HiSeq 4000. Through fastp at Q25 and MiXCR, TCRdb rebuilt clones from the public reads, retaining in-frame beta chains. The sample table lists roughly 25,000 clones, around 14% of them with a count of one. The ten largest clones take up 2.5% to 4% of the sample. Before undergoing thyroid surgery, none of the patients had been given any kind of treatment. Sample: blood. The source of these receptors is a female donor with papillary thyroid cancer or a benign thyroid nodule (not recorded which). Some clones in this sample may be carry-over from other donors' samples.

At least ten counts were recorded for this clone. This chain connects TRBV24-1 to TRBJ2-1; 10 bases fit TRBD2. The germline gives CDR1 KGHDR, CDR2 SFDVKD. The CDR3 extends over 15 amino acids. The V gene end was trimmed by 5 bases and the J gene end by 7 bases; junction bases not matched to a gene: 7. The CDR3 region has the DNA TGTGCCACCAGTGGAGAAGCGGGAGGGGAGAATGAGCAGTTCTTC. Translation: CATSGEAGGENEQFF.

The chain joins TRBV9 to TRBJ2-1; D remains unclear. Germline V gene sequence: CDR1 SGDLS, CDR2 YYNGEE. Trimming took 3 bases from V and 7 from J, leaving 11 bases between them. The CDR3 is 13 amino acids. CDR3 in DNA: TGTGCCAGCAGCGCAGCCCGTATAAATGAGCAGTTCTTC. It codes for CASSAARINEQFF.

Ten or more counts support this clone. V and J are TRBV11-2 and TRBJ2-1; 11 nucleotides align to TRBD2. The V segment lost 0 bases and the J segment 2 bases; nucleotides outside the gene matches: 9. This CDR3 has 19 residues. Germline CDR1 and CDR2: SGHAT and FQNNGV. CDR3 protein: CASSLEGSGRARPYNEQFF. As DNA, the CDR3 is TGTGCCAGCAGCTTAGAAGGTAGCGGGAGGGCCAGGCCCTACAATGAGCAGTTCTTC.

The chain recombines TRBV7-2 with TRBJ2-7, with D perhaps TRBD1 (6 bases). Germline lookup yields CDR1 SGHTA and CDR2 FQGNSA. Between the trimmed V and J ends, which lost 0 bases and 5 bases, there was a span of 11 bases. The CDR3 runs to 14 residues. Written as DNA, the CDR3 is TGTGCCAGCAGCTTAGCGGCAGGGGCTAACGAGCAGTACTTC. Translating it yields CASSLAAGANEQYF.

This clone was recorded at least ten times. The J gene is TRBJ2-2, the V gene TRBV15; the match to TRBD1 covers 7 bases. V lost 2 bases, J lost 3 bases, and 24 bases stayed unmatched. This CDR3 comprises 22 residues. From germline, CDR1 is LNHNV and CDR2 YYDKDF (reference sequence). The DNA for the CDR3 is TGTGCCACCAGCAGATCTCGTTTTGGGACAGATTACAATGTGGCATACACCGGGGAGCTGTTTTTT. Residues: CATSRSRFGTDYNVAYTGELFF.

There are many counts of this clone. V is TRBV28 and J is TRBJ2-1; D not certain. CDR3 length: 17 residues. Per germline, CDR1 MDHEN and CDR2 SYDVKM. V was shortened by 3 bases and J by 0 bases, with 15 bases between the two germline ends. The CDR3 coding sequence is TGTGCCAGCAGTTTGAAGGAGAACCCAAGCTCCTACAATGAGCAGTTCTTC. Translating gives CASSLKENPSSYNEQFF.

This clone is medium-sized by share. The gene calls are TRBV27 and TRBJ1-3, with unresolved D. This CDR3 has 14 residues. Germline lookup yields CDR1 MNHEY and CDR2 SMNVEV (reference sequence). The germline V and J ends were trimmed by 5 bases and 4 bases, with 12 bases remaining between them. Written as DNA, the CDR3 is TGTGCCAGCAGTGCTTCGGGGATCGGAAACACCATATATTTT. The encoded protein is CASSASGIGNTIYF.

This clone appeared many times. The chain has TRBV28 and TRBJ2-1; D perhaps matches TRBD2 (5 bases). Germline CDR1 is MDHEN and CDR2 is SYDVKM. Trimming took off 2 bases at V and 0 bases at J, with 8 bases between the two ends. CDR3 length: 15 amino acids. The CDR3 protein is CASSLAGSSYNEQFF. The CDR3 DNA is TGTGCCAGCAGTTTAGCGGGTAGCTCCTACAATGAGCAGTTCTTC.

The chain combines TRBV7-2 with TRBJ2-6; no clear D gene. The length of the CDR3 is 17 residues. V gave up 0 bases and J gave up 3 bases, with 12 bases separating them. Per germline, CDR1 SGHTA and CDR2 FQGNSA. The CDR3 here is CASSLADYYYGANVLTF. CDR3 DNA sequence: TGTGCCAGCAGCTTAGCGGATTACTACTATGGGGCCAACGTCCTGACTTTC.

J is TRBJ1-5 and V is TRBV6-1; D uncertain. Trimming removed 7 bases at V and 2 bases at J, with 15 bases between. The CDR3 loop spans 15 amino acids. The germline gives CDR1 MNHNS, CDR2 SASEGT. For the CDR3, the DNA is TGTGCCAGCACCTCCCGTTTTGGTGGCAATCAGCCCCAGCATTTT. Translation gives CASTSRFGGNQPQHF.

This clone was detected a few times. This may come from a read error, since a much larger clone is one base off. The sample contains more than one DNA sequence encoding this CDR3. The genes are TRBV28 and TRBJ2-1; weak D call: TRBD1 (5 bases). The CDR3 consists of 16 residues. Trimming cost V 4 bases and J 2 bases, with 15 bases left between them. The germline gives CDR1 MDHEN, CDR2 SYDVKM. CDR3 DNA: TGTGCCAGCAGTTCAGGGCTTCGTGAGACCTACAATGAGCAGTTCTTC. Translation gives CASSSGLRETYNEQFF.

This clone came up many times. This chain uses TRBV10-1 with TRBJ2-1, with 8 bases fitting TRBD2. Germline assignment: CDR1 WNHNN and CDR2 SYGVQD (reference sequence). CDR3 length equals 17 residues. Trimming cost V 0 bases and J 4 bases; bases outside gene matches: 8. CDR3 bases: TGCGCCAGCAGTGAGTCGGGGACGGGAGGGCCGTACAATGAGCAGTTCTTC. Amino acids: CASSESGTGGPYNEQFF.

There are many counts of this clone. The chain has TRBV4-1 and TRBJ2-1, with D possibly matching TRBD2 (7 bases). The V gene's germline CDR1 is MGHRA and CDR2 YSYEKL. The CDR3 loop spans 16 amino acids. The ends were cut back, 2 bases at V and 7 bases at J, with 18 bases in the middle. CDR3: CASSQLLTRGQNEQFF. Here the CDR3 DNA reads TGCGCCAGCAGCCAACTCTTGACGCGGGGGCAGAATGAGCAGTTCTTC.

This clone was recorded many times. The CDR3 coding sequence is TGTGCCAGTAGTCCTTCTGGCCGGGTCCAAGAGACCCAGTACTTC. Its protein product is CASSPSGRVQETQYF. J is TRBJ2-5 and V is TRBV19; D is unresolved. The CDR3 has 15 amino acids. Per germline, CDR1 LNHDA and CDR2 SQIVND (reference sequence). Trimming stripped 5 bases from V and 1 base from J, with 14 bases between.

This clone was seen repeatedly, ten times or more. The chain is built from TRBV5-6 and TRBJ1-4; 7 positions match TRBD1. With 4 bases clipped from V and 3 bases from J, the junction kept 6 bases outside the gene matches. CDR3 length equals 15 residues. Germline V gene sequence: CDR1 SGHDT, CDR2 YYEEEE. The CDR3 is CASSQAGTANEKLFF. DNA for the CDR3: TGTGCCAGCAGCCAAGCCGGGACAGCTAATGAAAAACTGTTTTTT.

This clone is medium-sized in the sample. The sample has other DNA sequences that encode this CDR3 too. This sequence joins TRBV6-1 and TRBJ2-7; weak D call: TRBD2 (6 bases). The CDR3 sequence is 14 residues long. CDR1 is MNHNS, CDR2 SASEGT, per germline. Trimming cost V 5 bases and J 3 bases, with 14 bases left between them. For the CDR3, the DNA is TGTGCCAGCAGTTCCCTTTGGACTAACTACGAGCAGTACTTC. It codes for CASSSLWTNYEQYF.

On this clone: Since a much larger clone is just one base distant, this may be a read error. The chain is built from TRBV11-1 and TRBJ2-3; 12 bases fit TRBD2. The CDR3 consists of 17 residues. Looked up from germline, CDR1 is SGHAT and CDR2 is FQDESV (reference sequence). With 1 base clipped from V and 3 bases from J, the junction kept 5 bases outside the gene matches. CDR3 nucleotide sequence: TGTGCCAGCAGCTTAGGGACTAGCGGGATCCGGACAGATACGCAGTATTTT. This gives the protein CASSLGTSGIRTDTQYF.

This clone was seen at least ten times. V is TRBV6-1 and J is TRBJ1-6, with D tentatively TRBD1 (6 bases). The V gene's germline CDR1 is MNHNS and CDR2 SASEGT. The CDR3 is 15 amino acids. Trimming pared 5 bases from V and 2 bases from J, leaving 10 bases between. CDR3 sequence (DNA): TGTGCCAGCAGTTCCGGACAGACCTATAATTCACCCCTCCACTTT. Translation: CASSSGQTYNSPLHF.

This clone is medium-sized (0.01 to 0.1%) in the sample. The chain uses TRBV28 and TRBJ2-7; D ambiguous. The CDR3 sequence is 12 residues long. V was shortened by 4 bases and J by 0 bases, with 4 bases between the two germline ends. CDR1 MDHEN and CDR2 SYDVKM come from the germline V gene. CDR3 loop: CASSSSSYEQYF. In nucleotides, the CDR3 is TGTGCCAGCAGTTCAAGCTCCTACGAGCAGTACTTC.

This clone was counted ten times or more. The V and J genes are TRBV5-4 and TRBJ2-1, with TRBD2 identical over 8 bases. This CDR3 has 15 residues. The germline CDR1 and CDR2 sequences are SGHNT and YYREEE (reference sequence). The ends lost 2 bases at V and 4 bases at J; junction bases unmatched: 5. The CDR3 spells CASSFGSGGYNEQFF. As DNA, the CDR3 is TGTGCCAGCAGCTTTGGGTCGGGAGGGTACAATGAGCAGTTCTTC.

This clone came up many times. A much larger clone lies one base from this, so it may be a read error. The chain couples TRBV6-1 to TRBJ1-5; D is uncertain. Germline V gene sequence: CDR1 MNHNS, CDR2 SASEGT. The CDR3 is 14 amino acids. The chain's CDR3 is CASGEAGKGQPQHF. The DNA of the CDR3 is TGTGCCAGCGGTGAGGCGGGGAAGGGTCAGCCCCAGCATTTT.

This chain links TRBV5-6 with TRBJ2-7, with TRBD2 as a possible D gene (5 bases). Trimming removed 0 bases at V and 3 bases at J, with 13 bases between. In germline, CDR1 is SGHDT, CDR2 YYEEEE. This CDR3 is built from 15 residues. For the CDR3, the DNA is TGTGCCAGCAGCTTGGCCCGGGGTAACTTCTACGAGCAGTACTTC. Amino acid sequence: CASSLARGNFYEQYF.

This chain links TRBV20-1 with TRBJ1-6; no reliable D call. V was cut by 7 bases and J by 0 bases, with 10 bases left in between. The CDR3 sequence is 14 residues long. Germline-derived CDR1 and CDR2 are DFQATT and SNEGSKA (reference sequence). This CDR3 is CSDRRSSYNSPLHF. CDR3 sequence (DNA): TGCAGTGACCGCAGAAGCTCCTATAATTCACCCCTCCACTTT.

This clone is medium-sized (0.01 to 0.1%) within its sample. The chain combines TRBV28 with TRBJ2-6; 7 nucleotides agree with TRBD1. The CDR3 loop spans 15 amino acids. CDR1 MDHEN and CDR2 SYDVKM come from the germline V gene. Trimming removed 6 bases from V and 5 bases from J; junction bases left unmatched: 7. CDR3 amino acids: CASRSGQTRANVLTF. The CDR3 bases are TGTGCCAGCAGGTCGGGACAGACGAGGGCCAACGTCCTGACTTTC.

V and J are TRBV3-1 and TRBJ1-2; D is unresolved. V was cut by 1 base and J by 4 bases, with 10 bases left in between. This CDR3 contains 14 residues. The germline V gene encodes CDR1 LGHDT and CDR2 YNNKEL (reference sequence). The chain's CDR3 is CASSQVGETYGYTF. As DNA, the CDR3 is TGTGCCAGCAGCCAAGTAGGTGAAACCTATGGCTACACCTTC.

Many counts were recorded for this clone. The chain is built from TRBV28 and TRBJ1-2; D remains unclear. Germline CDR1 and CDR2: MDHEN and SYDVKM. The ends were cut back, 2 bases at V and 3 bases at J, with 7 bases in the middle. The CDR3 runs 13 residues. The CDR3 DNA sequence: TGTGCCAGCAGTTTAGCTTGGGACTATGGCTACACCTTC. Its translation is CASSLAWDYGYTF.

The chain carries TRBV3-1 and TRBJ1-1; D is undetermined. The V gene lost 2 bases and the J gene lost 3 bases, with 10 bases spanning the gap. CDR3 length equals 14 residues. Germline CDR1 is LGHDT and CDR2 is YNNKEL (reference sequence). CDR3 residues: CASSQRHGDTEAFF. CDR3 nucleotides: TGTGCCAGCAGCCAAAGACATGGCGACACTGAAGCTTTCTTT.

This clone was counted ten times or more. Here the CDR3 DNA reads TGTGCCAGCAGTGAACCTTACAGGGGGGGTTTCTTT. This codes for CASSEPYRGGFF. The chain uses TRBV28 and TRBJ1-1; 8 nucleotides match TRBD1. Germline CDR1 MDHEN, CDR2 SYDVKM. The CDR3 is 12 residues long. Trimming removed 5 bases from V and 13 bases from J; junction bases left unmatched: 9.

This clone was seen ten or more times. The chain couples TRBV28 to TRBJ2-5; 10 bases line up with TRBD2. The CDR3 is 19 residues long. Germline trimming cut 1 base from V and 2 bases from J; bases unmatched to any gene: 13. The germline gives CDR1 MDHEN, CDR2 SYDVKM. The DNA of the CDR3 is TGTGCCAGCAGTTTATTCAGGGTAGCGGGAGGACGTGGGCAAGAGACCCAGTACTTC. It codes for CASSLFRVAGGRGQETQYF.

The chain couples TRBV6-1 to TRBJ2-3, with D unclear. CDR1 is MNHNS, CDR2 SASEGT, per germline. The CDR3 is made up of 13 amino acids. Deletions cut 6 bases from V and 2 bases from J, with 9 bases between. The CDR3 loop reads CASSEKDTDTQYF. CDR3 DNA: TGTGCCAGCAGCGAAAAAGACACAGATACGCAGTATTTT.

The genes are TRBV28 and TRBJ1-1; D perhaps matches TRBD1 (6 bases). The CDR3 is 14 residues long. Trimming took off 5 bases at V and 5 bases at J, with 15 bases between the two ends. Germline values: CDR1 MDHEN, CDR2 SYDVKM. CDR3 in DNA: TGTGCCAGCAGTCCCCCGGCAGGGGTAACTGAAGCTTTCTTT. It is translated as CASSPPAGVTEAFF.

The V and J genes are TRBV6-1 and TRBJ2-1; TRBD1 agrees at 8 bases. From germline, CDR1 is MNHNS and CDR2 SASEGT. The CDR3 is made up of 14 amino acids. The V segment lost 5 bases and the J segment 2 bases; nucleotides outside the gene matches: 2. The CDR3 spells CASSKTGAYNEQFF. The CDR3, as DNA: TGTGCCAGCAGTAAGACAGGGGCCTACAATGAGCAGTTCTTC.